Each of the 17 T cell receptor beta chains below was sequenced from the same sample in a study of T cell responses to AZD1222 COVID-19 vaccine. Sequencing used immunoSEQ multiplex PCR; TCRdb keeps in-frame clones, though not all of them. The data show about 150,000 clones, about nine tenths seen once. Specimen: peripheral blood, collected on day 0 of AZD1222 vaccination. Every receptor here comes from an adult in good health.

The chain is built from TRBV28 and TRBJ2-1; 12 bases are a match to TRBD2. The germline V gene has CDR1 MDHEN and CDR2 SYDVKM. With V trimmed by 2 bases and J by 7 bases, 3 bases remained unmatched. CDR3 length equals 15 residues. CDR3 region: CASSLTSGGLNEQFF. For the CDR3, the DNA is TGTGCCAGCAGTTTAACTAGCGGGGGGTTAAATGAGCAGTTCTTC. Combining the CDR3 with reference TRBV28 and TRBJ2-1 gives the whole variable domain DVKVTQSSRYLVKRTGEKVFLECVQDMDHENMFWYRQDPGLGLRLIYFSYDVKMKEKGDIPEGYSVSREKKERFSLILESASTNQTSMYLCASSLTSGGLNEQFFGPGTRLTVL.

This chain links TRBV7-6 with TRBJ2-3, with 10 nucleotides matching TRBD2. This CDR3 spans 15 amino acids. CDR1 and CDR2 (germline): SGHVS, FNYEAQ. After removal of 5 bases from V and 5 bases from J, the junction contained 7 bases not matched to a gene. The CDR3 loop is CASSPLAGGIDTQYF. In DNA, the CDR3 is TGTGCCAGCAGCCCTTTAGCGGGAGGTATAGATACGCAGTATTTT.

This sequence joins TRBV18 and TRBJ2-6; D tentatively fits TRBD1 or TRBD2 (5 bases each). In germline, CDR1 is KGHSH, CDR2 LQKENI. V was trimmed by 5 bases and J by 0 bases, leaving 20 bases between them. The CDR3 extends over 19 amino acids. The DNA for the CDR3 is TGTGCCAGCTCAGCTATACCGGGACGGAGCTTCTCTGGGGCCAACGTCCTGACTTTC. This encodes CASSAIPGRSFSGANVLTF.

The V and J genes are TRBV19 and TRBJ2-5; D is possibly TRBD2 (6 bases). The CDR3 totals 15 residues. Trimming took 2 bases from V and 4 from J, leaving 14 bases between them. Germline V gives CDR1 LNHDA, CDR2 SQIVND (reference sequence). The CDR3 sequence: CASSIPGGSGETQYF. DNA of the CDR3: TGTGCCAGTAGTATACCCGGGGGTTCGGGAGAGACCCAGTACTTC.

The chain recombines TRBV5-1 with TRBJ2-7; the D gene could be TRBD1 or TRBD2 (6 bases each). This CDR3 spans 14 amino acids. The V and J ends lost 2 bases and 0 bases respectively, with 9 bases between them. The germline V gene has CDR1 SGHRS and CDR2 YFSETQ. The CDR3 reads CASSFGGGSYEQYF. In DNA, the CDR3 is TGCGCCAGCAGCTTCGGAGGGGGCTCCTACGAGCAGTACTTC.

This clone has just a few counts. This chain uses TRBV2 with TRBJ2-2; D is uncertain. Germline V gene sequence: CDR1 SNHLY, CDR2 FYNNEI. Deletions cut 5 bases from V and 4 bases from J, with 14 bases between. This CDR3 contains 15 residues. CDR3 protein: CASSLQTQTTGELFF. The CDR3 DNA reads TGTGCCAGCAGTCTCCAGACCCAAACCACCGGGGAGCTGTTTTTT.

The V gene is TRBV5-1, the J gene TRBJ1-3, with TRBD1 matching 11 bases. J lost 3 bases, V lost 3 bases, and 5 bases had no gene match. Germline values: CDR1 SGHRS, CDR2 YFSETQ. The CDR3 loop spans 16 amino acids. CDR3 DNA sequence: TGCGCCAGCAGCTCGGGGACAGGGGGAGGTGGAAACACCATATATTTT. Translation gives CASSSGTGGGGNTIYF.

The chain couples TRBV19 to TRBJ1-2; 8 nucleotides line up with TRBD1. CDR1 is LNHDA and CDR2 is SQIVND in the germline V gene (reference sequence). After removal of 1 base from V and 4 bases from J, the junction contained 2 bases not matched to a gene. The CDR3 has 14 amino acids. The CDR3 spells CASSIAGTGYGYTF. The CDR3 DNA follows: TGTGCCAGTAGTATAGCCGGGACAGGCTATGGCTACACCTTC.

The chain carries TRBV27 and TRBJ1-5; tentatively, D is TRBD1 (6 bases). CDR1 and CDR2 (germline): MNHEY, SMNVEV (reference sequence). CDR3 size: 16 residues. The V and J ends lost 4 bases and 2 bases respectively, with 15 bases between them. CDR3 sequence reads: CASSSHRVFGNQPQHF. The CDR3 DNA reads as TGTGCCAGCAGTTCCCACAGGGTTTTTGGCAATCAGCCCCAGCATTTT.

V is TRBV30 and J is TRBJ1-2, with 7 positions matching TRBD1. Germline V gene sequence: CDR1 GTSNPN, CDR2 SVGIG (reference sequence). Trimming at V came to 2 bases and at J to 3 bases, leaving 0 bases not matched to a gene. The CDR3 loop spans 12 amino acids. Here the CDR3 DNA reads TGTGCCTGGAGTACAGGGGACTATGGCTACACCTTC. Translating gives CAWSTGDYGYTF.

The J gene is TRBJ2-7, the V gene TRBV6-5; a weak D match, TRBD1 (6 bases). CDR1 MNHEY and CDR2 SVGAGI come from the germline V gene. Trimming removed 7 bases from V and 2 bases from J, with 15 bases in between. This CDR3 is 14 amino acids long. The CDR3 spells CASTGHQLPYEQYF. The CDR3 DNA follows: TGTGCCAGCACGGGACATCAACTCCCCTACGAGCAGTACTTC.

This clone occurred once. The chain is built from TRBV28 and TRBJ2-7; TRBD2 is a possible D gene (7 bases). Germline V lookup: CDR1 MDHEN, CDR2 SYDVKM. CDR3 length: 16 residues. Trimming shortened V by 6 bases and J by 0 bases, and 18 bases separated the two germline ends. CDR3 nucleotide sequence: TGTGCCAGCAGGGGGGGGTCGGGACACATCTCCTACGAGCAGTACTTC. Protein product: CASRGGSGHISYEQYF.

This chain uses TRBV5-1 with TRBJ2-2; possibly TRBD1 for D (6 bases). Germline-derived CDR1 and CDR2 are SGHRS and YFSETQ. The length of the CDR3 is 14 residues. Trimming left V 1 base short and J 4 bases short, with 8 bases between. DNA of the CDR3: TGCGCCAGCAGCTTGCAGGGGTCCACCGGGGAGCTGTTTTTT. Translation gives CASSLQGSTGELFF.

V is TRBV2 and J is TRBJ2-1; 9 bases are shared with TRBD1. CDR3 length: 14 amino acids. Germline loops: CDR1 SNHLY, CDR2 FYNNEI. V was clipped by 8 bases and J by 5 bases; unmatched bases: 7. CDR3 sequence reads: CASQNRTGDNEQFF. The CDR3 nucleotides are TGTGCCAGCCAAAACCGGACAGGGGACAATGAGCAGTTCTTC.

The chain employs TRBV9 and TRBJ2-7, with 12 nucleotides matching TRBD2. After removal of 4 bases from V and 1 base from J, the junction contained 9 bases not matched to a gene. There are 17 residues in the CDR3. The germline gives CDR1 SGDLS, CDR2 YYNGEE. The CDR3 protein is CASSLGSTSGGSYEQYF. The CDR3 region has the DNA TGTGCCAGCAGCCTCGGATCGACTAGCGGGGGTTCCTACGAGCAGTACTTC.

The chain is built from TRBV4-3 and TRBJ2-1; D gene uncertain. Trimming took off 0 bases at V and 9 bases at J, with 9 bases between the two ends. CDR1 and CDR2 (germline): LGHNA, YSLEER. CDR3 length: 13 amino acids. The DNA of the CDR3 is TGCGCCAGCAGCCAAGATAGTTCGATTGAGCAGTTCTTC. This encodes CASSQDSSIEQFF.

The gene calls are TRBV6-7 and TRBJ1-4; D gene ambiguous. TRBV6-7 is treated as an ORF (open reading frame) with a function not yet certain. The CDR3 totals 14 residues. V was pared by 6 bases and J by 6 bases, with 14 bases between. The DNA for the CDR3 is TGTGCCAGCAGGAGAACTGTTAGGTATGAAAAACTGTTTTTT. This translates into CASRRTVRYEKLFF.